The TCR beta chain under discussion was sequenced for a study of blood T cell repertoires in COVID-19 (dated by TCRdb to between 2020 and 2021). Describing the broader study: Samples from collaborators originated in the United States, Italy and Spain and spanned both the acute and convalescent phases of COVID-19. The material from the prospective study consisted of cDNA or gDNA derived from T cells, B-cell-depleted T cells, or PBMCs. The dataset comprised deeply sampled blood TCRbeta repertoires from subjects exposed to, actively infected with, or recovered from COVID-19. The repertoires were released in a freely available public database meant as a resource for research on the immune response to SARS-CoV-2. The samples were drawn from two sources: the first 160 participants of the ongoing ImmuneRACE study, and 950 to 1,500 subjects contributed by 6 global collaborators. The sample metadata nearly always contained a de-identified subject ID, COVID-19 status, age in years and sex. HLA class I and class II types, where available, came from metadata supplied by the sample provider rather than from assay-based typing. Summary of the overall study and its limitations: Clinical and demographic metadata were provided uncurated, with the amount varying by source and participant.

TCRbeta CDR3 regions were amplified from genomic DNA by means of the immunoSEQ Assay, a bias-controlled multiplex PCR. Per the original workflow: The number of nucleated cells in each sample was estimated from the amplification of reference gene primers within the assay. To quantify the absolute abundance of each unique TCRbeta CDR3 rearrangement, sequence reads were collapsed and filtered. For each sample, productive Simpson clonality was calculated as the square root of Simpson's diversity index over productive rearrangements. Held by TCRdb, this immuneACCESS table contains in-frame sequences only and omits some clones. Under half of the omission traces to an unresolved V gene where checked; the cause of the rest is unknown. The DNA was the basis for D and trimming; V, J and clone size are from that table. This sample comprises approximately 350,000 clones, roughly 90% of them detected only once. The ten largest make up 0.95% to 1.5% of the sample.

Turning to this clone: The clone's antigen remains unknown. No base quality values were provided; no much bigger clone lies one nucleotide off.

From the cysteine up to the phenylalanine, the CDR3 has a length of 15 residues. Just CDR3 DNA is preserved here, 45 bases in frame from base 1. According to the germline V gene, CDR1 reads SGDLS and CDR2 reads YYNGEE. The V end loses 0 bases and the J end loses 3 bases, and a stretch of 13 bases separates them. Whole blood was collected in K2EDTA tubes by collaborating institutions according to the institutions' own protocols. For TCRbeta analysis, collaborators shipped samples as frozen whole blood, isolated PBMCs, or DNA extracted from either of those sample types. The TCR comes from a man aged 35 to 55 with acute or convalescent COVID-19. The source material was peripheral blood. The rearranged chain carries TRBV9 and TRBJ2-7; the D gene is perhaps TRBD2, on 5 matching bases. The DNA sequence is TGTGCCAGCAGCGTAGAAGGCAGCGGAAACTACGAGCAGTACTTC. It codes for CASSVEGSGNYEQYF.